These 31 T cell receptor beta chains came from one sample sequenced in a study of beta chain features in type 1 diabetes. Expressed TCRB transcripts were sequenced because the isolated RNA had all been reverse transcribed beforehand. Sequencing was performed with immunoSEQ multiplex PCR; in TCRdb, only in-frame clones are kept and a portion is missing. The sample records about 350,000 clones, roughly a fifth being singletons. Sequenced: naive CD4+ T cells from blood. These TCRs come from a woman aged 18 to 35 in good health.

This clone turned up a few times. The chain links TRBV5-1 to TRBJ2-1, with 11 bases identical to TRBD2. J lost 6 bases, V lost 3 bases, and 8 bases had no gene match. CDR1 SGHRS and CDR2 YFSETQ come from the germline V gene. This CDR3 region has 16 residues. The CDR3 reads CASSSPGTSGINEQFF. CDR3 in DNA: TGCGCCAGCAGCTCTCCCGGGACTAGCGGCATCAATGAGCAGTTCTTC. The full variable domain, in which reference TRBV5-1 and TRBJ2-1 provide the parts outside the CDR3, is KAGVTQTPRYLIKTRGQQVTLSCSPISGHRSVSWYQQTPGQGLQFLFEYFSETQRNKGNFPGRFSGRQFSNSRSEMNVSTLELGDSALYLCASSSPGTSGINEQFFGPGTRLTVL.

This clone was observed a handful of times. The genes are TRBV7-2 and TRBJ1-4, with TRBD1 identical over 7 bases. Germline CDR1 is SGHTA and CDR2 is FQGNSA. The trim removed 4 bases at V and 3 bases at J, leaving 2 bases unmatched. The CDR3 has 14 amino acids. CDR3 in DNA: TGTGCCAGCAGCTCCGGGACAGCTAATGAAAAACTGTTTTTT. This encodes CASSSGTANEKLFF.

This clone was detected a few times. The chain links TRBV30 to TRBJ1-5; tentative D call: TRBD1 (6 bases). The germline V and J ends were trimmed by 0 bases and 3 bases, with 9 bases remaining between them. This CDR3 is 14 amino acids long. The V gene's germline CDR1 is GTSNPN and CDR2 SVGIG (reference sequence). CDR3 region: CAWSVWTVNQPQHF. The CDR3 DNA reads TGTGCCTGGAGTGTCTGGACAGTCAATCAGCCCCAGCATTTT.

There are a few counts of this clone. The CDR3 DNA reads TGCGCCAGCAGCCCGGGACAGGTGGGGACCGGGGAGCTGTTTTTT. Translating it yields CASSPGQVGTGELFF. The chain uses TRBV5-1 and TRBJ2-2; 8 bases fit TRBD1. J gave up 5 bases and V 4 bases, and 7 bases lay outside the gene matches. The germline gives CDR1 SGHRS, CDR2 YFSETQ. The CDR3 sequence is 15 residues long.

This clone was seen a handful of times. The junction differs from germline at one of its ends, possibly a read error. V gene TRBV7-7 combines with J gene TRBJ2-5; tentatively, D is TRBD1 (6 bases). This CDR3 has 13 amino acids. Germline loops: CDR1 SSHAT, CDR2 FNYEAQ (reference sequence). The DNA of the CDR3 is TGTGCTAGCAGCCGCCGGACAGAAGAGACCCAGTACTTC. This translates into CASSRRTEETQYF.

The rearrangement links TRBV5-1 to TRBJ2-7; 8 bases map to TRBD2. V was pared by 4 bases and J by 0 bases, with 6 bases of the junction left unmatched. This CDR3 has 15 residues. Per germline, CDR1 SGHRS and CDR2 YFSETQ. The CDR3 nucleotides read TGCGCCAGCAGCCGGTTAGCGGGAAGCTCCTACGAGCAGTACTTC. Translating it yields CASSRLAGSSYEQYF.

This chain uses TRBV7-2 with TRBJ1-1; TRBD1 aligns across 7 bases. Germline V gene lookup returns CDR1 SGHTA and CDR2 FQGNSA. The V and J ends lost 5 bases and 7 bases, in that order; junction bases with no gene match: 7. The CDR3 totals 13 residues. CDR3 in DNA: TGTGCCAGCAGCCGCAGTAGACAGGGTGAAGCTTTCTTT. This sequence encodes CASSRSRQGEAFF.

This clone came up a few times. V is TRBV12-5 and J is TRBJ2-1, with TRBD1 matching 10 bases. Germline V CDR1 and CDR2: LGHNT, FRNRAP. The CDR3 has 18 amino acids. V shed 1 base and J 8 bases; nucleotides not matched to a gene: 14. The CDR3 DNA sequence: TGTGCTAGTGGTTTGGGCCGGGGACAGGGGTCCGGTCTGTATGAGCAGTTCTTC. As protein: CASGLGRGQGSGLYEQFF. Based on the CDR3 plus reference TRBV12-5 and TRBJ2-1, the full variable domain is DARVTQTPRHKVTEMGQEVTMRCQPILGHNTVFWYRQTMMQGLELLAYFRNRAPLDDSGMPKDRFSAEMPDATLATLKIQPSEPRDSAVYFCASGLGRGQGSGLYEQFFGPGTRLTVL.

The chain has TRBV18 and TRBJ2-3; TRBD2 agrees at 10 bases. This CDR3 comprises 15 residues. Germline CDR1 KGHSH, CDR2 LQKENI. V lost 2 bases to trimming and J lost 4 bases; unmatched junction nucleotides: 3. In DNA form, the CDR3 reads TGTGCCAGCTCACCAGACAGCGGGAGGGCAGATACGCAGTATTTT. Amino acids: CASSPDSGRADTQYF.

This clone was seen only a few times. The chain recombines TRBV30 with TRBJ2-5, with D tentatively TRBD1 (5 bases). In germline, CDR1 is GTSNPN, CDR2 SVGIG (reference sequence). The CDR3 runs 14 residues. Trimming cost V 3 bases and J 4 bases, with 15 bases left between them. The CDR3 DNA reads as TGTGCCTGGAGCGTAGCAGGGCGGCGAGAGACCCAGTACTTC. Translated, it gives CAWSVAGRRETQYF.

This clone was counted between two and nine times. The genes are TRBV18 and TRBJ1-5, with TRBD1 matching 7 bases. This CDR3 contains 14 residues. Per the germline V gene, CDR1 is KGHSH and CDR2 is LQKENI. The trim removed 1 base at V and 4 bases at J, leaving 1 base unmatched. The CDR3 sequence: CASSPLRGNQPQHF. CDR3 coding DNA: TGTGCCAGCTCACCACTCAGGGGGAATCAGCCCCAGCATTTT. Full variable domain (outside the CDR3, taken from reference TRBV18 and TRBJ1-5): NAGVMQNPRHLVRRRGQEARLRCSPMKGHSHVYWYRQLPEEGLKFMVYLQKENIIDESGMPKERFSAEFPKEGPSILRIQQVVRGDSAAYFCASSPLRGNQPQHFGDGTRLSIL.

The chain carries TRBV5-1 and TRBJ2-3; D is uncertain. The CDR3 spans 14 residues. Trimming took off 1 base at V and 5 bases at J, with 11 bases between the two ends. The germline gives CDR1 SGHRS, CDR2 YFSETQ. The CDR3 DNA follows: TGCGCCAGCAGCTTGATCCCAGTCGAAGATACGCAGTATTTT. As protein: CASSLIPVEDTQYF.

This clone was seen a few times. The CDR3, as DNA: TGTGCCAGTTCGCAACAGGGGTTTTCTGGAAACACCATATATTTT. Amino acid sequence: CASSQQGFSGNTIYF. This chain links TRBV4-2 with TRBJ1-3; the match to TRBD1 covers 7 bases. Germline V lookup: CDR1 LGHNA, CDR2 YNFKEQ. V was pared by 9 bases and J by 1 base, with 9 bases of the junction left unmatched. The CDR3 consists of 15 residues.

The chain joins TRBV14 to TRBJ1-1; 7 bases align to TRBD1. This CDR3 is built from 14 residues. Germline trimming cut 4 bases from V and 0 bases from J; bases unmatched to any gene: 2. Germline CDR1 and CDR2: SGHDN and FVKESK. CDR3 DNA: TGTGCCAGCAGCCTGGGACAGATGAACACTGAAGCTTTCTTT. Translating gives CASSLGQMNTEAFF.

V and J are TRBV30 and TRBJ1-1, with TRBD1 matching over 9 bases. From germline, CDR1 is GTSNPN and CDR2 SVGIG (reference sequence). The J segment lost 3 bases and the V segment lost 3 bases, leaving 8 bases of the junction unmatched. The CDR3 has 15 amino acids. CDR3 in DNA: TGTGCCTGGAGGCTAACAGGGGGCGGGTACACTGAAGCTTTCTTT. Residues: CAWRLTGGGYTEAFF.

The DNA of the CDR3 is TGTGCCAGCAGCTTTCAAGAGCTCGCAACTAATGAAAAACTGTTTTTT. Its translation: CASSFQELATNEKLFF. The chain has TRBV7-3 and TRBJ1-4; D is undetermined. This CDR3 region has 16 residues. Trimming shortened V by 3 bases and J by 0 bases, and 11 bases separated the two germline ends. Germline CDR1 SGHTA, CDR2 FQGTGA.

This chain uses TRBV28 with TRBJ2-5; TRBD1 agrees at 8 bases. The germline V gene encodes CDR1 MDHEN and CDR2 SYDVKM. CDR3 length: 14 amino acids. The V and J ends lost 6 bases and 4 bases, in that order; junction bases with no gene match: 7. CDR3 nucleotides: TGTGCCAGCAGACGACAGGGGTTTCGAGAGACCCAGTACTTC. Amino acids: CASRRQGFRETQYF.

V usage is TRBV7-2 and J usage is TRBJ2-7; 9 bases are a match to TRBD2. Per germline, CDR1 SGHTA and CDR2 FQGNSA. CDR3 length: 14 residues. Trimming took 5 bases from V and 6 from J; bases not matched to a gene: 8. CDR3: CASSPVAGGLEQYF. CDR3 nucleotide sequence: TGTGCCAGCAGCCCGGTGGCGGGGGGGCTCGAGCAGTACTTC.

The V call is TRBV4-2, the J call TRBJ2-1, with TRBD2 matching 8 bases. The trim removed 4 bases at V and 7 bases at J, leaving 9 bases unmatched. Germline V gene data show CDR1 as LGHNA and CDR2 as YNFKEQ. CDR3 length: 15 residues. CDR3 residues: CASSPLAGTRNEQFF. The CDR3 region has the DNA TGTGCCAGCAGCCCCTTAGCGGGGACGAGGAATGAGCAGTTCTTC.

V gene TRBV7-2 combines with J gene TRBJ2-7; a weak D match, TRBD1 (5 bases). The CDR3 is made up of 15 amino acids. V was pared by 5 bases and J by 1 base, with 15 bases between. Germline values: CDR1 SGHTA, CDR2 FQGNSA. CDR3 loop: CASSSLSAGSYEQYF. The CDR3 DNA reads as TGTGCCAGCAGCAGCCTAAGCGCAGGGTCCTACGAGCAGTACTTC.

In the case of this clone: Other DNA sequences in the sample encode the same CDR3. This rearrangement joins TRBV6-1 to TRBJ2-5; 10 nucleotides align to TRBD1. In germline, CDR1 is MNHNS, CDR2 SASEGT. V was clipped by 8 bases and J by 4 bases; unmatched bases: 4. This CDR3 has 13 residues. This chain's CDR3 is CASRDRGGETQYF. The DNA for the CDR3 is TGTGCCAGCCGGGACAGGGGTGGAGAGACCCAGTACTTC.

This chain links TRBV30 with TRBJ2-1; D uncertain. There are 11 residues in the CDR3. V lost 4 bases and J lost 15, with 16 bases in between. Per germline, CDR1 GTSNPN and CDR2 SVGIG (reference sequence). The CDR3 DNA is TGTGCCTGGATGACCGGTGAGCAGCGGTTCTTC. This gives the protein CAWMTGEQRFF.

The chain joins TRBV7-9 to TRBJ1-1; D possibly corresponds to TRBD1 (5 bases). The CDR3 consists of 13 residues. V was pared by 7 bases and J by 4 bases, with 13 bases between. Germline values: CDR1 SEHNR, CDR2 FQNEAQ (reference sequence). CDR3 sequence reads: CASTFDGGTEAFF. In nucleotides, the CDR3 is TGTGCCAGCACCTTCGACGGGGGCACTGAAGCTTTCTTT. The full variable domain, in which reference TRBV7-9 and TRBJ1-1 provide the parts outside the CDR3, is DTGVSQNPRHKITKRGQNVTFRCDPISEHNRLYWYRQTLGQGPEFLTYFQNEAQLEKSRLLSDRFSAERPKGSFSTLEIQRTEQGDSAMYLCASTFDGGTEAFFGQGTRLTVV.

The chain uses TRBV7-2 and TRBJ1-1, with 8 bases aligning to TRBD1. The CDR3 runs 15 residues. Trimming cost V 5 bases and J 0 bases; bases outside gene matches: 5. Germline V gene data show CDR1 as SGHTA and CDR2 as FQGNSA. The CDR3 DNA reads TGTGCCAGCAGCCGGGACAGGACCTTGAACACTGAAGCTTTCTTT. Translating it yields CASSRDRTLNTEAFF.

This CDR3 reads CASSDRLLYGYTF. DNA for the CDR3: TGCGCCAGCAGTGACAGATTACTCTATGGCTACACCTTC. The chain joins TRBV5-1 to TRBJ1-2; TRBD1 is a possible D gene (5 bases). Germline lookup yields CDR1 SGHRS and CDR2 YFSETQ. There are 13 residues in the CDR3. V was pared by 5 bases and J by 4 bases, with 12 bases between.

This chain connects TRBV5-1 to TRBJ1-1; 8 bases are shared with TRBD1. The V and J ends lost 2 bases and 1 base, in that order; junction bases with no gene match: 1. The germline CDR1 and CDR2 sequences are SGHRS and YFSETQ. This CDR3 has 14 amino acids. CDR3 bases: TGCGCCAGCAGCTTCAGGGGGCGGAACACTGAAGCTTTCTTT. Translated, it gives CASSFRGRNTEAFF.

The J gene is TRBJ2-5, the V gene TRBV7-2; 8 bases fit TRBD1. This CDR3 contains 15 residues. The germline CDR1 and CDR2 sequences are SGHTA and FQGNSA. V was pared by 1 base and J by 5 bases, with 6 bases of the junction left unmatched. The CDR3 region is CASSLVQGAIETQYF. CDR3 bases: TGTGCCAGCAGCTTAGTCCAGGGGGCCATTGAGACCCAGTACTTC.

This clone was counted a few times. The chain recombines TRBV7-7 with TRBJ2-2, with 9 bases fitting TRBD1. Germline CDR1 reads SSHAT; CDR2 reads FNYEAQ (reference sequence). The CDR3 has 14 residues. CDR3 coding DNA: TGTGCTGTTCACAGGGGGCGCAGCACCGGGGAGCTGTTTTTT. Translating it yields CAVHRGRSTGELFF.

For the CDR3, the DNA is TGCGCCAGCAGCGATACGTCCCGAGGTAATGAGCAGTTCTTC. Its translation: CASSDTSRGNEQFF. The chain links TRBV5-1 to TRBJ2-1, with D hard to call. The CDR3 spans 14 residues. The V gene's germline CDR1 is SGHRS and CDR2 YFSETQ. V was cut by 4 bases and J by 7 bases, with 15 bases left in between.

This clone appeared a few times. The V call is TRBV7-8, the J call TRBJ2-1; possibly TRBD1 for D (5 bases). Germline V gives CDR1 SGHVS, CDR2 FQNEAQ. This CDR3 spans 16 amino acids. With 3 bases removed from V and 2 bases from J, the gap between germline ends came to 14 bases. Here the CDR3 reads CASSFLTANTYNEQFF. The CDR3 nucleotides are TGTGCCAGCAGCTTCTTGACAGCGAACACCTACAATGAGCAGTTCTTC.

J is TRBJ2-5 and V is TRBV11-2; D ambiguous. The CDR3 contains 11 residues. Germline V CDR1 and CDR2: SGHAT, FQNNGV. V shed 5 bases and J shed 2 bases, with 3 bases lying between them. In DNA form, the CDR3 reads TGTGCCAGCAGCCGGCAAGAGACCCAGTACTTC. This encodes CASSRQETQYF.